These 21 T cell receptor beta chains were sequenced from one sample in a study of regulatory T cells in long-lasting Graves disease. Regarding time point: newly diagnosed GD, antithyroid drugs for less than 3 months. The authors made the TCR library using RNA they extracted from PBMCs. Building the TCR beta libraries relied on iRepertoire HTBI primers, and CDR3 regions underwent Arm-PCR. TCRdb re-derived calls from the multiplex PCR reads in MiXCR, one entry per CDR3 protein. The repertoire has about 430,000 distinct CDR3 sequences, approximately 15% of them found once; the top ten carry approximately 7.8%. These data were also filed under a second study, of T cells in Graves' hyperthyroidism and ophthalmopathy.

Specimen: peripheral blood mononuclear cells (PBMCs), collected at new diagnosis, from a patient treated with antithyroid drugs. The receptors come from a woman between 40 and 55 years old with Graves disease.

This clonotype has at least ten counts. CDR3 region: CASGLVLGRGSNQPQHF. CDR3 coding DNA: TGTGCTAGTGGTTTGGTATTGGGGCGGGGCAGCAATCAGCCCCAGCATTTT. The rearrangement joins TRBV12-5 to TRBJ1-5, with D possibly matching TRBD1 (5 bases). Germline CDR1 LGHNT, CDR2 FRNRAP. Trimming stripped 0 bases from V and 1 base from J, with 13 bases between. The length of the CDR3 is 17 residues.

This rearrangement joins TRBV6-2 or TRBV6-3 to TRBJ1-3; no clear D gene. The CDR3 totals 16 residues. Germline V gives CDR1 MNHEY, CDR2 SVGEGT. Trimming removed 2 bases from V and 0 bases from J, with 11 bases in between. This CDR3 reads CASSYGATSSGNTIYF. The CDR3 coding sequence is TGTGCCAGCAGTTACGGTGCGACAAGCTCTGGAAACACCATATATTTT.

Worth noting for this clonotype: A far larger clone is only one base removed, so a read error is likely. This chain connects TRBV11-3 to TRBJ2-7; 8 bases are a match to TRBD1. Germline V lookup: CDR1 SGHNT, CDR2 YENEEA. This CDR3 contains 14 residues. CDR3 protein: CASSPRTGTYKQYF. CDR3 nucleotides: TGTGCCAGCAGCCCCCGGACAGGGACCTACAAGCAGTACTTC. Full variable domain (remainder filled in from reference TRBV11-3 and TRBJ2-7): EAGVVQSPRYKIIEKKQPVAFWCNPISGHNTLYWYLQNLGQGPELLIRYENEEAVDDSQLPKDRFSAERLKGVDSTLKIQPAELGDSAVYLCASSPRTGTYKQYFGPGTRLTVT.

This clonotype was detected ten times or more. CDR3 region: CASSLRSTEAFF. The DNA of the CDR3 is TGTGCCAGCAGTTTACGCTCCACTGAAGCTTTCTTT. V gene TRBV12-3 or TRBV12-4 combines with J gene TRBJ1-1, with unresolved D. V lost 2 bases to trimming and J lost 4 bases, with 5 bases between them. CDR3 length equals 12 residues.

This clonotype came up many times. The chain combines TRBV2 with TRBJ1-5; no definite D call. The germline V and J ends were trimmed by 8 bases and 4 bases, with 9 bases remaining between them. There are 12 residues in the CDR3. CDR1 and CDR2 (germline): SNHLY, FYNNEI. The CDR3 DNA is TGTGCCAGCGGTAGGTTTAATCAGCCCCAGCATTTT. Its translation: CASGRFNQPQHF.

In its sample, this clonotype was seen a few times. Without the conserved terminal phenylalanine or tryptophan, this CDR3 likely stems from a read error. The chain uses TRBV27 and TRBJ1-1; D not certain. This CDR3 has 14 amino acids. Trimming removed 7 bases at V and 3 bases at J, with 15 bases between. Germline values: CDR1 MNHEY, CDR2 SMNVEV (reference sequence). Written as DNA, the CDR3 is TGTGCCAGCACCACTAATGGGGAGTACACTGAAGCTTTCCTT. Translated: CASTTNGEYTEAFL.

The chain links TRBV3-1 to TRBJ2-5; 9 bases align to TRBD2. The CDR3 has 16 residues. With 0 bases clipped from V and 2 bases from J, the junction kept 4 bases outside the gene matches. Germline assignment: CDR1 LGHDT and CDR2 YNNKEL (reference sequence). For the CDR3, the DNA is TGTGCCAGCAGCCAAGAAGGTCTAGCGGGACAAGAGACCCAGTACTTC. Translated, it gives CASSQEGLAGQETQYF.

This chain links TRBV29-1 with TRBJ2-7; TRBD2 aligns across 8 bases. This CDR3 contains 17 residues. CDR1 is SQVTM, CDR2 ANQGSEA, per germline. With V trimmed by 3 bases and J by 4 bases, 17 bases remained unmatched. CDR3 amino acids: CSVDSSLLAGGGYEQYF. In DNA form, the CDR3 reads TGCAGCGTTGATTCTTCTCTTCTAGCGGGTGGAGGATACGAGCAGTACTTC.

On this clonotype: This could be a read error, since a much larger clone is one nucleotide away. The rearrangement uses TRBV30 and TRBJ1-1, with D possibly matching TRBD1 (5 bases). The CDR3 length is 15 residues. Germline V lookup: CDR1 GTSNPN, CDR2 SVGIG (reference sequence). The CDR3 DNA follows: TGTGCCTGGAGTGAAGACAGAACGATGAACACTGAAGTTTTCTTT. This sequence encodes CAWSEDRTMNTEVFF. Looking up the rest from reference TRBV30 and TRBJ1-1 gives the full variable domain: SQTIHQWPATLVQPVGSPLSLECTVEGTSNPNLYWYRQAAGRGLQLLFYSVGIGQISSEVPQNLSASRPQDRQFILSSKKLLLSDSGFYLCAWSEDRTMNTEVFFGQGTRLTVV.

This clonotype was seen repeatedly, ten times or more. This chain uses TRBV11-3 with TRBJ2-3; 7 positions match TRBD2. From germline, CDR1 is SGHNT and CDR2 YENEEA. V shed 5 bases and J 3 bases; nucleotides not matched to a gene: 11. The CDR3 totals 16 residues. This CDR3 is CASSPRGGSWTDTQYF. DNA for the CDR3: TGTGCCAGCAGCCCTCGCGGCGGGAGTTGGACAGATACGCAGTATTTT.

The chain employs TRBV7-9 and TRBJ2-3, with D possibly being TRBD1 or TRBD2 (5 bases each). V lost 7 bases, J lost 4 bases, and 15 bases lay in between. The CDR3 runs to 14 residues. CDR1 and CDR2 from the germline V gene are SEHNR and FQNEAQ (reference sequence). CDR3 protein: CASNKVGVADTQYF. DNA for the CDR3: TGTGCCAGCAACAAAGTGGGGGTCGCAGATACGCAGTATTTT.

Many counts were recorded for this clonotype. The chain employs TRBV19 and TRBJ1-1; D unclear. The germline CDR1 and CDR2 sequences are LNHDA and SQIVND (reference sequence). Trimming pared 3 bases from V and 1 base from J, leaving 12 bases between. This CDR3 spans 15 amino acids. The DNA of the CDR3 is TGTGCCAGTAGTATTTCAGTATTACCGAACACTGAAGCTTTCTTT. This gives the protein CASSISVLPNTEAFF.

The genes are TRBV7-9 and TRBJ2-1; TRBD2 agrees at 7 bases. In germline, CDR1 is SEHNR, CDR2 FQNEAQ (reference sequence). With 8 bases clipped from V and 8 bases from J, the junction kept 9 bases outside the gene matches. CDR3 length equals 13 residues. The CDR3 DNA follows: TGTGCCAGCGTTAGGCGGGAGCATTATGAGCAGTTCTTC. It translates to CASVRREHYEQFF.

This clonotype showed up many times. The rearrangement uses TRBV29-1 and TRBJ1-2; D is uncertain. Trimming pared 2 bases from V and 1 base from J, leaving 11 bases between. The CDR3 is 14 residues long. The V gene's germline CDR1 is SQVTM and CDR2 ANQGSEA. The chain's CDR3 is CSVERAYLNYGYTF. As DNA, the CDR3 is TGCAGCGTTGAAAGGGCCTACCTTAACTATGGCTACACCTTC.

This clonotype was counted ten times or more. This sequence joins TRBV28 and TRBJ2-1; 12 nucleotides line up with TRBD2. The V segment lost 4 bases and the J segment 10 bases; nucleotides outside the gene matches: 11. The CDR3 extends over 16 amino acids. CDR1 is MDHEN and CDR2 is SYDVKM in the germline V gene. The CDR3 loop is CASSSPSGRVVGEQFF. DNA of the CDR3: TGTGCCAGCAGTTCCCCTAGCGGGAGGGTGGTGGGGGAGCAGTTCTTC.

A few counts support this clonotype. The CDR3 region is CASRNREKDGYTF. The CDR3 DNA sequence: TGTGCCAGCAGGAACAGGGAAAAGGATGGCTACACCTTC. The genes are TRBV5-6 and TRBJ1-2; possible D gene TRBD1, 6 bases. The ends were cut back, 5 bases at V and 6 bases at J, with 14 bases in the middle. The CDR3 contains 13 residues. Germline loops: CDR1 SGHDT, CDR2 YYEEEE.

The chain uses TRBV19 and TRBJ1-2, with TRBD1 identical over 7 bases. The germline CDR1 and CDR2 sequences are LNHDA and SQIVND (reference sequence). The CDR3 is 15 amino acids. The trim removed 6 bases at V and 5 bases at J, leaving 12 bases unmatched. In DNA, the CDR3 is TGTGCCAGTAGGTCGGTGGGCAGGGGGACGTATGGCTACACCTTC. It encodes CASRSVGRGTYGYTF.

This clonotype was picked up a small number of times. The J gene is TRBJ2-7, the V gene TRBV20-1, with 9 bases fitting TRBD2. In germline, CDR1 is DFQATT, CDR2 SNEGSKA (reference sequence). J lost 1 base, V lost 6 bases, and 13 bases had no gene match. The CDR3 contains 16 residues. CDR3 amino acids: CSALPSSGSESYEQYF. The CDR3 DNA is TGCAGTGCCCTACCTAGTAGCGGGAGCGAGTCCTACGAGCAGTACTTC.

The CDR3 is CASRRQGAKNTEAFF. Here the CDR3 DNA reads TGTGCCAGTAGAAGACAGGGGGCGAAGAACACTGAAGCTTTCTTT. This chain joins TRBV19 and TRBJ1-1; 10 bases line up with TRBD1. In germline, CDR1 is LNHDA, CDR2 SQIVND (reference sequence). The CDR3 has 15 residues. V shed 6 bases and J 1 base; nucleotides not matched to a gene: 5.

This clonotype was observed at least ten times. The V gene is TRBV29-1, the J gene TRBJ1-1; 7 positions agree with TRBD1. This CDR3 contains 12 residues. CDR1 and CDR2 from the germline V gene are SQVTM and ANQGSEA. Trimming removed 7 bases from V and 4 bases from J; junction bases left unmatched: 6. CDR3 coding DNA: TGCAGCGCAGTACAGGGGAGCACTGAAGCTTTCTTT. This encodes CSAVQGSTEAFF.

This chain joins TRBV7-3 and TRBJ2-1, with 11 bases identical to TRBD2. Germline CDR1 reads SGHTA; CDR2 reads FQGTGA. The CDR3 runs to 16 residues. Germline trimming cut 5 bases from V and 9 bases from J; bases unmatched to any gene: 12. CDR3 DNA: TGTGCCAGCAGCAATCCCCTTAGCGGGAGGGCCGGTGAGCAGTTCTTC. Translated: CASSNPLSGRAGEQFF.